This entry describes one T cell receptor beta chain. Its antigen is still unknown. Nothing much larger sits one base from this clone, and base qualities are not available. At diagnosis, tumor, uninvolved tumor-adjacent lung and peripheral blood were collected and then preserved as a mix of FFPE and fresh-frozen material. For TCR repertoire profiling, blood samples were analyzed in the form of peripheral blood mononuclear cells. The germline V gene specifies MDHEN as CDR1 and SYDVKM as CDR2. V lost 5 bases and J lost 3 bases, and the count of bases not matched to a germline gene is 7. The CDR3, from cysteine to phenylalanine, totals 14 residues. Left in the record is the CDR3 DNA by itself, 42 bases read in frame from the first base. The source of the sample is a study of T cells in localized non-small cell lung cancer (dated by TCRdb to 2020 to 2022). Regarding the study in general: Comparing tumors with uninvolved tumor-adjacent lungs, the study looked at the T cell repertoires of 220 or so patients with early-stage NSCLC. The cohort consisted of approximately 240 treatment-naive NSCLC patients whose localized lung tumors had been resected. The mean age of the NSCLC patients was about 67 years, with 120 to 150 men and 95 to 110 women.

Overall results and qualifications from the work: Higher T cell density in blood was associated with longer overall survival, whereas higher clonality in adjacent lung was associated with shorter survival. The highest T cell clonality was observed in uninvolved tumor-adjacent lung, where clonality exceeded that of tumor, suggesting that antigenic responses were more focused in uninvolved tumor-adjacent lung. Because of the exploratory design, TCR variables were selected using unadjusted p-values without false-discovery rate correction. Multi-region tumor sequencing was not performed, so intratumor heterogeneity could not be excluded. Of the top 100 tumor clones, a median of approximately 60 were detected in paired uninvolved adjacent lung; under 30 were also among that lung's top 100.

TCR beta CDR3 regions were sequenced from DNA using the immunoSEQ Assay. The study's processing was this. To compute T cell density, TCR beta template counts were normalized to usable DNA, which was estimated by amplifying housekeeping genes. The preseqR package was used to estimate richness by extrapolating to 400,000 templates for PBMC samples and to 120,000 templates for tissue samples. Clonality was calculated as one minus Pielou's evenness. Differential abundance testing on productive amino-acid clonotypes, with a minimum total count of 5 and an alpha of 0.1, was used to identify tissue-enriched TCRs. The Jaccard Index and the Morisita Overlap Index were used to measure repertoire overlap between compartments. TCR beta CDR3s were clustered by GLIPH together with public tetramer-defined viral CDR3s, and at least three viral sequences plus V-gene enrichment were required for viral motifs. The source is immuneACCESS, and TCRdb retained only in-frame sequences with V and J called. Part of the clones is not carried over; for the studies checked, unresolved V genes explain less than half of this, and the remainder is unexplained. V and J calls plus clone size are reproduced from that table; the DNA served to infer D and trimming. The sample table lists tens of thousands of clones, 88% of them with a count of one. Of the sample, roughly 2.6% falls within the top ten clones.

This clonotype was sampled from a woman aged 40-69 years with stage I lung adenocarcinoma. Sequenced material: peripheral blood, taken before any cancer treatment. The rearranged segments are TRBV28 and TRBJ2-7, with TRBD1 identical over 7 junction bases. The CDR3 corresponds to CASSLPTGLYEQYF. In nucleotide form, the sequence is TGTGCCAGCAGTCTCCCGACAGGGCTCTACGAGCAGTACTTC.